Presented here are 8 T cell receptor beta chains from one specimen sequenced in a study of T cell responses to AZD1222 COVID-19 vaccine (dated by TCRdb to 2020 to 2023). The library was obtained by the immunoSEQ multiplex PCR assay. Sourced from immuneACCESS, this table was stored by TCRdb with only in-frame sequences that have V and J called. A share of the clones is absent; for the studies checked, an unresolved V gene accounts for under half, and the remainder has no known explanation. Present in this sample are some 180,000 clones, 87% of which were seen just once. The ten largest make up roughly 0.98% of the sample. The time point label, read with the paper, signifies: about 28 days (+/-7) after the second vaccine dose. This material consisted of peripheral blood, taken 28 days after the second AZD1222 dose. These receptors were taken from an adult who received the AZD1222 COVID-19 vaccine.

This clone showed up just once. The chain couples TRBV19 to TRBJ1-2, with D perhaps matching TRBD1 (5 bases). Germline CDR1 reads LNHDA; CDR2 reads SQIVND (reference sequence). This CDR3 region has 15 residues. Trimming left V 7 bases short and J 5 bases short, with 20 bases between. CDR3 region: CASTDTPREGYGYTF. The DNA of the CDR3 is TGTGCCAGTACCGATACCCCCAGGGAGGGGTATGGCTACACCTTC. The complete variable domain, with remaining parts taken from reference TRBV19 and TRBJ1-2, reads DGGITQSPKYLFRKEGQNVTLSCEQNLNHDAMYWYRQDPGQGLRLIYYSQIVNDFQKGDIAEGYSVSREKKESFPLTVTSAQKNPTAFYLCASTDTPREGYGYTFGSGTRLTVV.

The V gene is TRBV7-2, the J gene TRBJ2-7; 9 nucleotides line up with TRBD2. This CDR3 comprises 17 residues. The V and J ends lost 4 bases and 4 bases, in that order; junction bases with no gene match: 14. The germline CDR1 and CDR2 sequences are SGHTA and FQGNSA. The CDR3, as DNA: TGTGCCAGCAGCTCCCCCTTAGGGCGGGGGGGCCTGTACGAGCAGTACTTC. It specifies CASSSPLGRGGLYEQYF.

The V call is TRBV5-6, the J call TRBJ2-3; 11 nucleotides match TRBD2. The J segment lost 6 bases and the V segment lost 4 bases, leaving 7 bases of the junction unmatched. This CDR3 has 15 amino acids. CDR1 SGHDT and CDR2 YYEEEE come from the germline V gene. The CDR3, as DNA: TGTGCCAGCAGCCCTCCTAGCGGGGGGACGGATACGCAGTATTTT. As protein: CASSPPSGGTDTQYF. The full variable domain, with the rest looked up from reference TRBV5-6 and TRBJ2-3, is DAGVTQSPTHLIKTRGQQVTLRCSPKSGHDTVSWYQQALGQGPQFIFQYYEEEERQRGNFPDRFSGHQFPNYSSELNVNALLLGDSALYLCASSPPSGGTDTQYFGPGTRLTVL.

This clone has a handful of counts. This rearrangement joins TRBV9 to TRBJ2-7; 9 nucleotides agree with TRBD1. Germline V gene data show CDR1 as SGDLS and CDR2 as YYNGEE. V shed 8 bases, J shed 2 bases, and the junction held 5 bases outside the gene matches. The CDR3 spans 13 residues. The DNA of the CDR3 is TGTGCCAGTGCCCGACAGGGGGCCTACGAGCAGTACTTC. As protein: CASARQGAYEQYF.

The V call is TRBV5-4, the J call TRBJ1-3; D may be TRBD1 (6 bases). Trimming left V 1 base short and J 0 bases short, with 8 bases between. CDR1 is SGHNT and CDR2 is YYREEE in the germline V gene (reference sequence). The CDR3 has 15 residues. This chain's CDR3 is CASSLTGPSGNTIYF. For the CDR3, the DNA is TGTGCCAGCAGCTTGACAGGGCCCTCTGGAAACACCATATATTTT.

The chain is built from TRBV29-1 and TRBJ1-2; maybe TRBD1 (5 bases). Between the trimmed V and J ends, which lost 8 bases and 3 bases, there was a span of 25 bases. This CDR3 contains 16 residues. CDR1 and CDR2 from the germline V gene are SQVTM and ANQGSEA. CDR3 bases: TGCAGCCCATCAAATTCTCTATCAGGGAAGGACTATGGCTACACCTTC. As protein: CSPSNSLSGKDYGYTF.

This chain connects TRBV5-6 to TRBJ1-6, with a possible D match to TRBD1 (5 bases). Germline CDR1 and CDR2: SGHDT and YYEEEE. The CDR3 consists of 15 residues. V lost 2 bases and J lost 7, with 13 bases in between. This chain's CDR3 is CASSLLGVLNSPLHF. In DNA form, the CDR3 reads TGTGCCAGCAGCTTATTAGGGGTCCTCAATTCACCCCTCCACTTT.

The chain combines TRBV10-3 with TRBJ2-5; TRBD2 matches 12 bases. The V gene end was trimmed by 5 bases and the J gene end by 1 base; junction bases not matched to a gene: 5. The CDR3 loop spans 16 amino acids. Germline-derived CDR1 and CDR2 are ENHRY and SYGVKD. CDR3 in amino acids: CAISNGLAGTQETQYF. The CDR3 DNA follows: TGTGCCATCAGTAATGGACTAGCGGGGACCCAAGAGACCCAGTACTTC.